These T cell receptor beta chains were read from a single sample in a study of T cells in Graves' hyperthyroidism and ophthalmopathy. TCRdb used MiXCR to reprocess the multiplex PCR reads, holding one entry per CDR3 protein. The repertoire has 700,000 to 850,000 distinct CDR3 sequences, approximately 36% of them found once; the top ten carry less than 40%. The sequenced sample consisted of blood. Receptor source: a woman aged 40 to 50 with Graves' hyperthyroidism. Each CDR3 is given with its conserved first and last residue. A D gene is named only where the DNA matches it firmly. Clone size, where shown, is once, few, many, or a class for clones that have expanded.

abundance,d_gene,j_gene,v_gene,CDR3nt,CDR3aa
many,TRBD1,TRBJ2-7,TRBV7-2,TGTGCCAGCAGCTGGGGGACAGGGGGATACGAGCAGTACTTC,CASSWGTGGYEQYF
NA,TRBD1,TRBJ1-2,TRBV29-1,TGCAGCGGCCTCGCGGGACAGGGATTCGCCTACACCTTC,CSGLAGQGFAYTF
many,NA,TRBJ1-5,TRBV2,TGTGCCAGCAGTGAGGGTAGGGGTCAGCCCCAGCATTTT,CASSEGRGQPQHF
NA,TRBD1,TRBJ1-1,TRBV10-1,TGCGCCAGCAGCCCTGGACAGGTCATGGGTGAAGCTTTCTTT,CASSPGQVMGEAFF
few,TRBD1,TRBJ1-1,TRBV5-4,TGTGCCAGCAGCCCCTGGGGACAGGGGCCGTCGAACACTGAAGCTTTCTTT,CASSPWGQGPSNTEAFF
many,NA,TRBJ2-5,TRBV20-1,TGCAGTGCGGATCAAGAGACCCAGTACTTC,CSADQETQYF
NA,TRBD2,TRBJ2-7,TRBV4-1,TGCGCCAGCAGCCAAGTACTGGCGGGGGGTTTCTACGAGCAGTACTTC,CASSQVLAGGFYEQYF
NA,NA,TRBJ2-5,TRBV6-5,TGTGCCCGCAGGTACCAAGAGACCCAGTACTTC,CARRYQETQYF
many,NA,TRBJ1-6,TRBV10-3,TGTGCCATCAGTGAGTCCGGGCCACCGAATTCACCCCTCCACTTT,CAISESGPPNSPLHF
many,NA,TRBJ2-5,TRBV9,TGTGCCAGCAGCGTAGCTACGAGGGGCTCAGAGACCCAGTACTTC,CASSVATRGSETQYF